In this sample, the clone carrying this TCR beta chain turned up many times. The antigen remains undetermined. This entry belongs to a study of T cells in Graves' hyperthyroidism and ophthalmopathy. CDR3 length: 15 amino acids. Germline V gene data show CDR1 as DFQATT and CDR2 as SNEGSKA (reference sequence). The ends lost 3 bases at V and 4 bases at J; junction bases unmatched: 8. General study findings and limits: Using 13 V-J features, a model discriminated ophthalmopathy from stable hyperthyroidism.

Amplification targeted TCR beta CDR3 regions from RNA transcripts. An initial round of RT-PCR targeting the TCR CDR3 relied on the HTBI primer set. TCRdb analysed the multiplex PCR reads with MiXCR anew, one entry per CDR3 protein. This table holds under 300,000 distinct CDR3 sequences, 13% to 15% found once. The sequenced sample consisted of blood. The source is a woman between 35 and 50 years old with Graves' hyperthyroidism that later progressed to Graves' ophthalmopathy. V gene TRBV20-1 combines with J gene TRBJ2-7; the match to TRBD2 covers 11 bases. CDR3 amino acids: CSARVPTSGNYEQYF. The CDR3 region has the DNA TGCAGTGCTAGGGTACCGACTAGCGGGAATTACGAGCAGTACTTC.